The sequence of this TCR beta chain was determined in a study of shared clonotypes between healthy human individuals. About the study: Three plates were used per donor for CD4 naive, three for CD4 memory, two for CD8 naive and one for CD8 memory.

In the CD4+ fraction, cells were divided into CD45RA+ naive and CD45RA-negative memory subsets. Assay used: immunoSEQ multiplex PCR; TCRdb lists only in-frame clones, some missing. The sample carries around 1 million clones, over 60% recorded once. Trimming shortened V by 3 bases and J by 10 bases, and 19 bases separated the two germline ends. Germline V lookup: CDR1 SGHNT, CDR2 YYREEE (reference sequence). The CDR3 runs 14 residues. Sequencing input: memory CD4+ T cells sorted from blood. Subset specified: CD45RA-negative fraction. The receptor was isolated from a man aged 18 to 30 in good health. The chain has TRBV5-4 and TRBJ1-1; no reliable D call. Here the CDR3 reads CASSSVSDRGRAFF. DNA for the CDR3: TGTGCCAGCAGCTCAGTCTCTGATCGGGGTAGAGCTTTCTTT. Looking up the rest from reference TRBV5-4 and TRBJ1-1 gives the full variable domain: ETGVTQSPTHLIKTRGQQVTLRCSSQSGHNTVSWYQQALGQGPQFIFQYYREEENGRGNFPPRFSGLQFPNYSSELNVNALELDDSALYLCASSSVSDRGRAFFGQGTRLTVV.